This is a list of T cell receptor beta chains from one sample in a study of shared clonotypes between healthy human individuals. Sequencing was performed with immunoSEQ multiplex PCR; in TCRdb, only in-frame clones are kept and a portion is missing. The sample lists millions of clones; just over 90% were seen once. The sample comprised naive CD8+ T cells from PBMCs. The receptors here all came from a man younger than 35 in good health. Some clones in this sample may be carry-over from other donors' samples. The CDR3 runs from the conserved cysteine through the conserved F or W. A D gene is named only where the DNA matches it firmly. Size is stated for part of the rows, as once, few or many counts, or as a class when the clone is expanded.

D gene: .; V gene: TRBV6-5; clone size: .; J gene: TRBJ1-1; CDR3 DNA: TGTGCCAGCAGTTACTCCAACACGGAGGCTGAAGCTTTCTTT; CDR3 protein: CASSYSNTEAEAFF
D gene: .; V gene: TRBV2; clone size: .; J gene: TRBJ1-5; CDR3 DNA: TGTGCCACCCAACATAGGTCTGGCAGAGATCAGCCCCAGCATTTT; CDR3 protein: CATQHRSGRDQPQHF
D gene: .; V gene: TRBV2; clone size: .; J gene: TRBJ2-7; CDR3 DNA: TGTGCCAGCAGTGAACGGCTTGGCGAGCAGTACTTC; CDR3 protein: CASSERLGEQYF
D gene: TRBD2; V gene: TRBV5-1; clone size: .; J gene: TRBJ2-1; CDR3 DNA: TGCGCCAGCAGTGCCGGACTAGCGGGTGTATACAATGAGCAGTTCTTC; CDR3 protein: CASSAGLAGVYNEQFF
D gene: TRBD1; V gene: TRBV4-1; clone size: .; J gene: TRBJ1-5; CDR3 DNA: TGCGCCAGCAGCCAGGACAGGGGAGTTGGTCAGCCCCAGCATTTT; CDR3 protein: CASSQDRGVGQPQHF
D gene: TRBD1; V gene: TRBV9; clone size: .; J gene: TRBJ1-2; CDR3 DNA: TGTGCCAGCAGCGCATTTGACAGGGGCTATGGCTACACCTTC; CDR3 protein: CASSAFDRGYGYTF
D gene: .; V gene: TRBV9; clone size: .; J gene: TRBJ1-2; CDR3 DNA: TGTGCCAGCAGCGTAGCTACGGGGGAACTCGATGGCTACACCTTC; CDR3 protein: CASSVATGELDGYTF
D gene: TRBD1; V gene: TRBV19; clone size: few; J gene: TRBJ1-1; CDR3 DNA: TGTGCCAGTAGTACCGGGACAGGGGACACTGAAGCTTTCTTT; CDR3 protein: CASSTGTGDTEAFF
D gene: .; V gene: TRBV9; clone size: .; J gene: TRBJ2-1; CDR3 DNA: TGTGCCAGCAGCGTAGGGGGCGGTGCCTACAATGAGCAGTTCTTC; CDR3 protein: CASSVGGGAYNEQFF
D gene: .; V gene: TRBV4-3; clone size: .; J gene: TRBJ2-1; CDR3 DNA: TGCGCCAGCAGCCAAGACGAGGTAGTAAGCTACAATGAGCAGTTCTTC; CDR3 protein: CASSQDEVVSYNEQFF
D gene: .; V gene: TRBV5-8; clone size: .; J gene: TRBJ1-4; CDR3 DNA: TGTGCCAGCAGCTTGTTTGGTGAAAAACTGTTTTTT; CDR3 protein: CASSLFGEKLFF
D gene: TRBD1; V gene: TRBV30; clone size: .; J gene: TRBJ1-5; CDR3 DNA: TGTGCCTGGAGTGAATCCCGGGACAGGGGGCTTCAGCCCCAGCATTTT; CDR3 protein: CAWSESRDRGLQPQHF
D gene: .; V gene: TRBV7-6; clone size: .; J gene: TRBJ2-3; CDR3 DNA: TGTGCCAGCAGTTTAATCCGGGGCTCGGGAGGCACAGATACGCAGTATTTT; CDR3 protein: CASSLIRGSGGTDTQYF
D gene: TRBD1; V gene: TRBV7-6; clone size: .; J gene: TRBJ2-7; CDR3 DNA: TGTGCCAGCAGCCCACGGGACAGGGAACGCGAGCAGTACTTC; CDR3 protein: CASSPRDREREQYF
D gene: .; V gene: TRBV27; clone size: .; J gene: TRBJ2-7; CDR3 DNA: TGTGCCAGCAGTTTATCATGGAGGACCTACGAGCAGTACTTC; CDR3 protein: CASSLSWRTYEQYF
D gene: .; V gene: TRBV10-3; clone size: .; J gene: TRBJ1-1; CDR3 DNA: TGTGCCACCAACATGGACGGTGGTATGAACACTGAAGCTTTCTTT; CDR3 protein: CATNMDGGMNTEAFF
D gene: .; V gene: TRBV4-2; clone size: .; J gene: TRBJ2-7; CDR3 DNA: TGTGCCAGCAGCCACCCCCCTGACAGGGAGGAGTACGAGCAGTACTTC; CDR3 protein: CASSHPPDREEYEQYF
D gene: TRBD2; V gene: TRBV11-2; clone size: .; J gene: TRBJ2-7; CDR3 DNA: TGTGCCAGCAGCTTAGAATTTGGCGGGAGGGCCGACGAGCAGTACTTC; CDR3 protein: CASSLEFGGRADEQYF
D gene: .; V gene: TRBV9; clone size: few; J gene: TRBJ2-1; CDR3 DNA: TGTGCCAGCAGCGCCGGGACTGCCTACAATGAGCAGTTCTTC; CDR3 protein: CASSAGTAYNEQFF
D gene: TRBD1; V gene: TRBV28; clone size: once; J gene: TRBJ1-1; CDR3 DNA: TGTGCCAGCAGTACAGGGGACAGGGGTTGTGTAGCTTTCTTT; CDR3 protein: CASSTGDRGCVAFF
D gene: .; V gene: TRBV9; clone size: .; J gene: TRBJ1-5; CDR3 DNA: TGTGCCAGCAGCTCTCCTGGGGGGCCCCAGCATTTT; CDR3 protein: CASSSPGGPQHF
D gene: TRBD1; V gene: TRBV28; clone size: .; J gene: TRBJ1-4; CDR3 DNA: TGTGCCAGCAGTTTAACAGGGGGCGATGAAAAACTGTTTTTT; CDR3 protein: CASSLTGGDEKLFF
D gene: TRBD1; V gene: TRBV7-9; clone size: .; J gene: TRBJ1-1; CDR3 DNA: TGTGCCAGCAGCTTGGGACAGGGAAACTCGAACACTGAAGCTTTCTTT; CDR3 protein: CASSLGQGNSNTEAFF
D gene: .; V gene: TRBV29-1; clone size: .; J gene: TRBJ2-5; CDR3 DNA: TGCAGCGTCGTAACGGACATGCGGGAGACCCAGTACTTC; CDR3 protein: CSVVTDMRETQYF
D gene: TRBD2; V gene: TRBV7-9; clone size: .; J gene: TRBJ2-1; CDR3 DNA: TGTGCCAGCAGCTTGGGGGGGGATTTTCCCCCCTACAATGAGCAGTTCTTC; CDR3 protein: CASSLGGDFPPYNEQFF
D gene: .; V gene: TRBV9; clone size: few; J gene: TRBJ2-2; CDR3 DNA: TGTGCCAGCAGGCCAGGGAACACCGGGGAGCTGTTTTTT; CDR3 protein: CASRPGNTGELFF
D gene: TRBD2; V gene: TRBV13; clone size: .; J gene: TRBJ2-1; CDR3 DNA: TGTGCCAGCAGCCCAAGACTAGCGGGGCCCCAAGGGGAGCAGTTCTTC; CDR3 protein: CASSPRLAGPQGEQFF
D gene: TRBD2; V gene: TRBV2; clone size: once; J gene: TRBJ2-7; CDR3 DNA: TGTGCCAGCAGTCCCGGACTAGCGGGTTACTCCTACGAGCAGTACTTC; CDR3 protein: CASSPGLAGYSYEQYF
D gene: .; V gene: TRBV7-2; clone size: .; J gene: TRBJ2-5; CDR3 DNA: TGTGCCAGCAACCTGGGAGGTGGGACCCAGTACTTC; CDR3 protein: CASNLGGGTQYF